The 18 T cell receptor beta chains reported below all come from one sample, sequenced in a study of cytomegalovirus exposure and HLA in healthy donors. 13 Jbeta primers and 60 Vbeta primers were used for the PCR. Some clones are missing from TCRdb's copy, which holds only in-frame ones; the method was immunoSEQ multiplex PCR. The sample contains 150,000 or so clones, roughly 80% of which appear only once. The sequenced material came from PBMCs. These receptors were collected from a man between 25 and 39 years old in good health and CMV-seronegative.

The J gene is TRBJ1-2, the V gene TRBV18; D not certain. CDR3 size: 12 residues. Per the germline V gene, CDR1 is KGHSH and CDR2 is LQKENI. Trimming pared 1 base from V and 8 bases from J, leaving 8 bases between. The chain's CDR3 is CASSPRERGYTF. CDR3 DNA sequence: TGTGCCAGCTCACCACGAGAAAGAGGCTACACCTTC.

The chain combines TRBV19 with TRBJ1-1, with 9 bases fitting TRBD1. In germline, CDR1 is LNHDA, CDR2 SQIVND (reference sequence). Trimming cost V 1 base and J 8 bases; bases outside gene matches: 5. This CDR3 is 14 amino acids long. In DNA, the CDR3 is TGTGCCAGTAGTATAGGGGGACAGGGCTCGGAAGCTTTCTTT. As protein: CASSIGGQGSEAFF.

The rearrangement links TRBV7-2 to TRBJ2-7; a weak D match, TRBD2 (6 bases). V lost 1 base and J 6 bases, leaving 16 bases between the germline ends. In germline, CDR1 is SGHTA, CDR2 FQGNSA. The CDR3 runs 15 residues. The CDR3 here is CASSLVSRDSGEQYF. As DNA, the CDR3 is TGTGCCAGCAGCTTAGTGTCGCGGGATTCAGGCGAGCAGTACTTC.

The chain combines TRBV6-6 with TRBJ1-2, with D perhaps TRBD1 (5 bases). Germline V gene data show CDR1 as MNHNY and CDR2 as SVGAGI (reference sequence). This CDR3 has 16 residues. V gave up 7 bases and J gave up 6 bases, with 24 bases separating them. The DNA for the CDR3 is TGTGCCAGCACTAGGCAGGGCCTGGGCTCACCTCATGGCTACACCTTC. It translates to CASTRQGLGSPHGYTF.

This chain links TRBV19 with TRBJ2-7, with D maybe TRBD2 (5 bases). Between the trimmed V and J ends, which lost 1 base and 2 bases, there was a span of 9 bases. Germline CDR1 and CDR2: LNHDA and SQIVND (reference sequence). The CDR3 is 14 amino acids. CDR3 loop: CASSIAGGPYEQYF. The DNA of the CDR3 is TGTGCCAGTAGTATAGCAGGAGGACCCTACGAGCAGTACTTC.

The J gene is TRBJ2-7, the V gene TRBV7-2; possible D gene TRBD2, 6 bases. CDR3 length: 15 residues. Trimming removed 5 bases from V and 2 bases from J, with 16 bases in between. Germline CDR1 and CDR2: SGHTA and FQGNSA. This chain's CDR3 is CASSPQEGRPYEQYF. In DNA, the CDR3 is TGTGCCAGCAGCCCTCAGGAGGGCCGACCCTACGAGCAGTACTTC.

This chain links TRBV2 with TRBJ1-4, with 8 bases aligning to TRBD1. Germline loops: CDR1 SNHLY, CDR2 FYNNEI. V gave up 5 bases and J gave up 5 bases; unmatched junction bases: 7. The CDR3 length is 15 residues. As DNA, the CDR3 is TGTGCCAGCAGTCACGGGACAGGCCAAAATGAAAAACTGTTTTTT. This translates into CASSHGTGQNEKLFF.

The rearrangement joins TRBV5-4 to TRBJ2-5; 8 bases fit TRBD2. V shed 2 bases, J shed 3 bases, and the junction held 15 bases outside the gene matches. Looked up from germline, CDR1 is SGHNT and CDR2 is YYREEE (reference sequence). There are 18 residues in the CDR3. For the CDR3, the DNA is TGTGCCAGCAGCTTACAATCCCTATACATTAGCGGGGAAGAGACCCAGTACTTC. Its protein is CASSLQSLYISGEETQYF.

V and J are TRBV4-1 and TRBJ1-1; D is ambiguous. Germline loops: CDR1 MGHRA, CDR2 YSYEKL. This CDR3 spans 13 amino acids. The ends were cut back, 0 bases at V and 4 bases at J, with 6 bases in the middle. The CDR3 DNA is TGCGCCAGCAGCCAAGAGCTAGGCACTGAAGCTTTCTTT. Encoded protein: CASSQELGTEAFF.

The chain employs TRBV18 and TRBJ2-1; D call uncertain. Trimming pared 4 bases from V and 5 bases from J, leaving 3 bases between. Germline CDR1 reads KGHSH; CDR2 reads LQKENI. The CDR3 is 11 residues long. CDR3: CASSLNNEQFF. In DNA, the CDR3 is TGTGCCAGCTCACTAAACAATGAGCAGTTCTTC. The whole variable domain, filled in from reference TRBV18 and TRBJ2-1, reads NAGVMQNPRHLVRRRGQEARLRCSPMKGHSHVYWYRQLPEEGLKFMVYLQKENIIDESGMPKERFSAEFPKEGPSILRIQQVVRGDSAAYFCASSLNNEQFFGPGTRLTVL.

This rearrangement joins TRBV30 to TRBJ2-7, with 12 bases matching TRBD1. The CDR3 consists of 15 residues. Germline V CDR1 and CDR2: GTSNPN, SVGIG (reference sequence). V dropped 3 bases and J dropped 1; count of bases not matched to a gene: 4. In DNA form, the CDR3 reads TGTGCCTGGAGCGGGGACAGGGGGCTTTCCTACGAGCAGTACTTC. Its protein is CAWSGDRGLSYEQYF.

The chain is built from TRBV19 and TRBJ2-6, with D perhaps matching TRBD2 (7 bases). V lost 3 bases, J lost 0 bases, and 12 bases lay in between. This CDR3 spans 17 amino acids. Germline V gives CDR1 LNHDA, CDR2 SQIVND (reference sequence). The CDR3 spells CASSIGGADSGANVLTF. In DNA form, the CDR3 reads TGTGCCAGTAGTATTGGGGGGGCCGACTCTGGGGCCAACGTCCTGACTTTC.

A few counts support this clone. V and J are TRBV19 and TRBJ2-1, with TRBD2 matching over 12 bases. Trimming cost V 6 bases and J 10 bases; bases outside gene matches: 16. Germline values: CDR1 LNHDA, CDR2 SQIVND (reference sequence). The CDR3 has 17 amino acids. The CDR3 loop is CASSQTSGSMFFREQFF. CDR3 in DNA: TGTGCCAGTAGCCAGACTAGCGGGAGTATGTTTTTCCGGGAGCAGTTCTTC. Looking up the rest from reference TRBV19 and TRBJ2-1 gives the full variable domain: DGGITQSPKYLFRKEGQNVTLSCEQNLNHDAMYWYRQDPGQGLRLIYYSQIVNDFQKGDIAEGYSVSREKKESFPLTVTSAQKNPTAFYLCASSQTSGSMFFREQFFGPGTRLTVL.

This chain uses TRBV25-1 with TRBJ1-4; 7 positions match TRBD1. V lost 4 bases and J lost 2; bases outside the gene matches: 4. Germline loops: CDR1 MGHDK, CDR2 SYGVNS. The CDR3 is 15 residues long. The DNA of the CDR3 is TGTGCCAGCAGTGTTAGGGGGCGGACTAATGAAAAACTGTTTTTT. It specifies CASSVRGRTNEKLFF.

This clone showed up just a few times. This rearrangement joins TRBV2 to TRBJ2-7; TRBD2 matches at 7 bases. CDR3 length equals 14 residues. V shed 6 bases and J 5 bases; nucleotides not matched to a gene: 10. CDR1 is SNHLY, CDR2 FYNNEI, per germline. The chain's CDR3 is CASSAISGTDEQYF. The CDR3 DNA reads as TGTGCCAGCAGCGCCATAAGCGGGACTGACGAGCAGTACTTC.

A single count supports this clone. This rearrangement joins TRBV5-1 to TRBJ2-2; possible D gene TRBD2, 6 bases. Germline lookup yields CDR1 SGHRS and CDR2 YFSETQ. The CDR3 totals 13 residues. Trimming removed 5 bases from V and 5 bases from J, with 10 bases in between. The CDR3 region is CASRVSGTGELFF. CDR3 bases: TGCGCCAGCAGAGTTAGCGGTACCGGGGAGCTGTTTTTT.

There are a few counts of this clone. CDR3: CASSLIPTGSGHNEQFF. The CDR3 nucleotides read TGCGCCAGCAGCTTGATTCCCACCGGGAGCGGGCACAATGAGCAGTTCTTC. The rearrangement links TRBV5-1 to TRBJ2-1; D perhaps matches TRBD2 (6 bases). The germline gives CDR1 SGHRS, CDR2 YFSETQ. With 1 base removed from V and 5 bases from J, the gap between germline ends came to 19 bases. The CDR3 extends over 17 amino acids.

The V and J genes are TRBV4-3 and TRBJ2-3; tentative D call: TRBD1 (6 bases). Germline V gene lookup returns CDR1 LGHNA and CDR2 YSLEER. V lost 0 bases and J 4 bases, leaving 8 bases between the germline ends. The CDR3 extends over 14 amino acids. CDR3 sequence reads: CASSQDTGSDTQYF. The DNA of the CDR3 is TGCGCCAGCAGCCAAGATACAGGGTCAGATACGCAGTATTTT.